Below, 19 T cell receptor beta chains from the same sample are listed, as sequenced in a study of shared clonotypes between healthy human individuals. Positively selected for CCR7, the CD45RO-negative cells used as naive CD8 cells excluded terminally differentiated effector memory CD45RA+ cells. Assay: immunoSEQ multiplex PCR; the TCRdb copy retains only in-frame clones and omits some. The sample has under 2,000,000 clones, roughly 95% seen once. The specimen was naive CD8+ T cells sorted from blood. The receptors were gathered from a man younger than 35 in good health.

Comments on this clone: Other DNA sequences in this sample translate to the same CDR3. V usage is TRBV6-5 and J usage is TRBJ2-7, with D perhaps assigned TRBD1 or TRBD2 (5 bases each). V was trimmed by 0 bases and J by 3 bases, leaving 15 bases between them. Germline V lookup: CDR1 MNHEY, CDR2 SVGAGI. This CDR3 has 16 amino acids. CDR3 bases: TGTGCCAGCAGTTACTCAACAGGTCAACGGGACTACGAGCAGTACTTC. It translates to CASSYSTGQRDYEQYF.

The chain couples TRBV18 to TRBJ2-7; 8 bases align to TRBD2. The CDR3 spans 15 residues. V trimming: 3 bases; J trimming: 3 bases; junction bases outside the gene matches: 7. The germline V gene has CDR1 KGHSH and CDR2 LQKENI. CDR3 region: CASSPDREGHYEQYF. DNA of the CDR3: TGTGCCAGCTCACCGGATCGGGAGGGCCACTACGAGCAGTACTTC.

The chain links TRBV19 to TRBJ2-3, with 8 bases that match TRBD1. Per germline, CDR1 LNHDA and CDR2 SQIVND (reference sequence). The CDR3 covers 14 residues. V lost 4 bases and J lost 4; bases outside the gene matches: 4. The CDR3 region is CASSKDRAADTQYF. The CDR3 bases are TGTGCCAGTAGTAAGGACAGGGCGGCAGATACGCAGTATTTT.

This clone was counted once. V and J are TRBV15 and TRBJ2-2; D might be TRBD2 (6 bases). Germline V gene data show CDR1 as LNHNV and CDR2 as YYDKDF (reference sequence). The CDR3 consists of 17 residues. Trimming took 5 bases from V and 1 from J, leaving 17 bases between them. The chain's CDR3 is CATSGPGSGQNTGELFF. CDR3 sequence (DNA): TGTGCCACCAGCGGACCTGGGAGCGGGCAGAACACCGGGGAGCTGTTTTTT. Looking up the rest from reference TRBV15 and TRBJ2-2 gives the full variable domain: DAMVIQNPRYQVTQFGKPVTLSCSQTLNHNVMYWYQQKSSQAPKLLFHYYDKDFNNEADTPDNFQSRRPNTSFCFLDIRSPGLGDTAMYLCATSGPGSGQNTGELFFGEGSRLTVL.

CDR3 DNA: TGTGCCAGCAGCTTAGCGGAGACTAGAGACCAAGAGACCCAGTACTTC. This sequence encodes CASSLAETRDQETQYF. The V gene is TRBV7-9, the J gene TRBJ2-5, with D maybe TRBD2 (6 bases). The CDR3 has 16 amino acids. V was pared by 0 bases and J by 0 bases, with 11 bases between. Germline V gene sequence: CDR1 SEHNR, CDR2 FQNEAQ (reference sequence).

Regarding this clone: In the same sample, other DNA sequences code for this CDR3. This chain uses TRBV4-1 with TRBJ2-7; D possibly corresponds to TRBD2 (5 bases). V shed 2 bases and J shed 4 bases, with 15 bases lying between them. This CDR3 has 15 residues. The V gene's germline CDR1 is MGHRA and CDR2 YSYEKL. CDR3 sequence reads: CASSQLPGPGYEQYF. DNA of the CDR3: TGCGCCAGCAGCCAACTCCCCGGTCCGGGATACGAGCAGTACTTC.

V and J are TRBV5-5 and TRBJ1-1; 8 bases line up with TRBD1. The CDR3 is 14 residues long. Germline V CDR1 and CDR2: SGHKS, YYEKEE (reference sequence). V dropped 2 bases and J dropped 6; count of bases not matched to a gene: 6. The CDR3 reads CASSFPGQVAEAFF. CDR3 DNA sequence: TGTGCCAGCAGCTTCCCGGGACAGGTCGCTGAAGCTTTCTTT.

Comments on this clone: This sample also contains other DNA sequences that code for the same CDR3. CDR3 DNA sequence: TGCGCCAGCAGCCAAGTCGGTAATGAGCAGTTCTTC. Protein sequence: CASSQVGNEQFF. The genes are TRBV4-1 and TRBJ2-1, with D uncertain. V gave up 1 base and J gave up 7 bases, with 5 bases separating them. Germline V gene lookup returns CDR1 MGHRA and CDR2 YSYEKL. CDR3 length: 12 residues.

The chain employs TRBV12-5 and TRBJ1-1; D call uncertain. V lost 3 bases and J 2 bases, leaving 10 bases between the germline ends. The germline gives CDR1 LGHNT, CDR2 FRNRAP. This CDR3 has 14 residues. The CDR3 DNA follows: TGTGCTAGTGGTTTAGGTCACTCAAACACTGAAGCTTTCTTT. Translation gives CASGLGHSNTEAFF.

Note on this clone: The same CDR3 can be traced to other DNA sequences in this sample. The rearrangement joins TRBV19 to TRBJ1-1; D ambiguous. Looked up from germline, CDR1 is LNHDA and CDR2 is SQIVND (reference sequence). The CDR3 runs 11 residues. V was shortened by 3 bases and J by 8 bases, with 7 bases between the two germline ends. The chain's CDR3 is CASSISGEAFF. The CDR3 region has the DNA TGTGCCAGTAGTATCTCGGGAGAAGCTTTCTTT.

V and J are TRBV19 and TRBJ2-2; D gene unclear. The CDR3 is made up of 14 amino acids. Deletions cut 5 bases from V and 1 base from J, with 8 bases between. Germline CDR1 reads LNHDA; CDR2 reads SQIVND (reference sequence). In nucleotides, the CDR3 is TGTGCCAGTAGTTACGGGCTGAACACCGGGGAGCTGTTTTTT. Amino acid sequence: CASSYGLNTGELFF.

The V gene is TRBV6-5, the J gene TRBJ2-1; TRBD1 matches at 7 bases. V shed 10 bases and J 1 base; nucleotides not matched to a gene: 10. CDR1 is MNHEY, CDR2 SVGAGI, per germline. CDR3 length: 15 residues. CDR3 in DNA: TGTGCCACCACCTTTCCAGGGGGATCCTACAATGAGCAGTTCTTC. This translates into CATTFPGGSYNEQFF.

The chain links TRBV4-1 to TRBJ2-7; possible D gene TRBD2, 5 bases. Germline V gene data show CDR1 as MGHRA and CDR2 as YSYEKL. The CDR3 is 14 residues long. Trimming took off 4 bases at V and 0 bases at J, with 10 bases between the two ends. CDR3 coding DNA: TGCGCCAGCAGCCTCCTGGAGGACTCCTACGAGCAGTACTTC. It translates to CASSLLEDSYEQYF.

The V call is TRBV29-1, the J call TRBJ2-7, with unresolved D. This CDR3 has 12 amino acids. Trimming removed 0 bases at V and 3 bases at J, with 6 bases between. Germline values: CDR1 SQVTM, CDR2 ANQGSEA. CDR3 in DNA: TGCAGCGTTGAAGAGCAAAGCTACGAGCAGTACTTC. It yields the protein CSVEEQSYEQYF.

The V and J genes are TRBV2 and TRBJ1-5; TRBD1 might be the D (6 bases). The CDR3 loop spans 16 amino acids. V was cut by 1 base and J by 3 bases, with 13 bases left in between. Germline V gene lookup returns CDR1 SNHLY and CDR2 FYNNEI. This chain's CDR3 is CASSEGTVPFNQPQHF. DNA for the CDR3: TGTGCCAGCAGTGAAGGGACAGTTCCCTTCAATCAGCCCCAGCATTTT.

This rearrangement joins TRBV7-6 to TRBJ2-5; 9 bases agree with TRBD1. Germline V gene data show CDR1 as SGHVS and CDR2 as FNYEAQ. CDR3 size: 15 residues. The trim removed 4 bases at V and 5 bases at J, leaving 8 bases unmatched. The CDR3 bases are TGTGCCAGCAGCTCCGGGACAGGGCCTTGGGAGACCCAGTACTTC. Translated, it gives CASSSGTGPWETQYF.

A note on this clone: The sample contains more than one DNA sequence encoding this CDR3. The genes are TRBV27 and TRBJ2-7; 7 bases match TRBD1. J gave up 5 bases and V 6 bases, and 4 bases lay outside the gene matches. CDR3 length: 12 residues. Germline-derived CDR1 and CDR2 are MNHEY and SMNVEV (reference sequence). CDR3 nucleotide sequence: TGTGCCAGCAGCTTAACAGGGGACGAGCAGTACTTC. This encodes CASSLTGDEQYF.

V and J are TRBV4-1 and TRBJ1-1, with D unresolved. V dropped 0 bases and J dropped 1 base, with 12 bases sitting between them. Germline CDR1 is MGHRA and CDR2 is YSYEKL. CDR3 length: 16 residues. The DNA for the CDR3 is TGCGCCAGCAGCCAAGAGGGCCGACCAGGGAACACTGAAGCTTTCTTT. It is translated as CASSQEGRPGNTEAFF.

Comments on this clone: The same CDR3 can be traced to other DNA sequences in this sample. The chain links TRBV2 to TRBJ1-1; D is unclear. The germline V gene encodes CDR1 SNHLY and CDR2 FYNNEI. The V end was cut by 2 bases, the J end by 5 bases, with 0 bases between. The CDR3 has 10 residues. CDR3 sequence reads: CASSETEAFF. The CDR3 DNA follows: TGTGCCAGCAGTGAAACTGAAGCTTTCTTT.